What follows is one TCR beta chain and its context. Original data processing: Amplifying reference gene primers gave estimates of nucleated cell counts. The assay was immunoSEQ multiplex PCR, and TCRdb's table has in-frame clones only and misses some. V, J and clone size are those of that table, while D and trimming were read from the DNA. The sample yields a few hundred thousand clones, under 90% seen once. This entry is derived from a study of blood T cell repertoires in COVID-19. Study-level background: Acute and convalescent COVID-19 samples came from the United States, Italy and Spain.

The V and J ends lost 1 base and 3 bases, in that order; junction bases with no gene match: 5. Germline V gives CDR1 SGDLS, CDR2 YYNGEE. The CDR3 totals 15 residues. This receptor was obtained from a man in his fifties with acute or convalescent COVID-19. Sequenced: peripheral blood. V is TRBV9 and J is TRBJ2-7, with 9 bases that match TRBD1. CDR3 sequence reads: CASSVFPGQGYEQYF. CDR3 nucleotides: TGTGCCAGCAGCGTATTTCCGGGACAGGGCTACGAGCAGTACTTC.